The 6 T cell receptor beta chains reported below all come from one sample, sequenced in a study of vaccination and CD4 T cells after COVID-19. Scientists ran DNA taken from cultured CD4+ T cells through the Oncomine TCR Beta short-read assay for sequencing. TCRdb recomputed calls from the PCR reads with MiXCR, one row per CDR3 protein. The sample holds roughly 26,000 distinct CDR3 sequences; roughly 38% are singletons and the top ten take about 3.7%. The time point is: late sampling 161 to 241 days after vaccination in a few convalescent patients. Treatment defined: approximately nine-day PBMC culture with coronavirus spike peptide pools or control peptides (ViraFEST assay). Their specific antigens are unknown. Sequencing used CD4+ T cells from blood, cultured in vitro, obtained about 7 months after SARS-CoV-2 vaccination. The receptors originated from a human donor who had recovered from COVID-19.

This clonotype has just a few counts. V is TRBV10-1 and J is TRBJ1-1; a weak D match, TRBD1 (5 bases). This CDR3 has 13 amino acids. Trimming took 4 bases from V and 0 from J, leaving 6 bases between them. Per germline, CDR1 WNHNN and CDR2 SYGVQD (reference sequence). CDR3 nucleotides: TGCGCCAGCAGTGGACAGCTGAACACTGAAGCTTTCTTT. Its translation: CASSGQLNTEAFF.

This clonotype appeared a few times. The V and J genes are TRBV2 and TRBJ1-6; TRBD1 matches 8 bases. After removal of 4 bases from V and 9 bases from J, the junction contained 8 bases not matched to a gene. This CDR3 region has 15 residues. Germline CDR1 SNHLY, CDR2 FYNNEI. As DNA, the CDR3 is TGTGCCAGCAGTGTGAACACAGGGGGAGTTTCACCCCTCCACTTT. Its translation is CASSVNTGGVSPLHF.

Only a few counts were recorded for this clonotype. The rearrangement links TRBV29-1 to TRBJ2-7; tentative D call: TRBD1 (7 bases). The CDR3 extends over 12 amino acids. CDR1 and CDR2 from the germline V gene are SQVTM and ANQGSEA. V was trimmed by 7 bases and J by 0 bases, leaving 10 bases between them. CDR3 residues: CSGGTDSYEQYF. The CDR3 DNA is TGCAGCGGCGGGACAGACTCCTACGAGCAGTACTTC.

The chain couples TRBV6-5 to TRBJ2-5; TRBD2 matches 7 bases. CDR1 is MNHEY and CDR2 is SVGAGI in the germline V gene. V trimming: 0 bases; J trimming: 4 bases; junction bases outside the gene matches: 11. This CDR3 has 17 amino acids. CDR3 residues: CASSYSIFREGGETQYF. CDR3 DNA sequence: TGTGCCAGCAGTTACTCGATTTTTAGGGAGGGTGGAGAGACCCAGTACTTC.

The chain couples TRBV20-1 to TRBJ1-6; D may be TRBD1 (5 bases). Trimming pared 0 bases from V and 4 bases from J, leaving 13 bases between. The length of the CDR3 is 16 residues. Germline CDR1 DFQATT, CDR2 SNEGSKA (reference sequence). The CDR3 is CSARDAGTQYNSPLHF. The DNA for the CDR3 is TGCAGTGCTAGAGACGCAGGGACCCAGTATAATTCACCCCTCCACTTT.

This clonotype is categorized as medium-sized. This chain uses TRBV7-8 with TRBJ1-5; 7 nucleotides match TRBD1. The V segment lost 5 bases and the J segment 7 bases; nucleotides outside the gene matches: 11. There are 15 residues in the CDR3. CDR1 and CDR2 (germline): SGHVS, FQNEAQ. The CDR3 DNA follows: TGTGCCAGCAGCCTTAGCGGACAGGTGGGACAGCCCCAGCATTTT. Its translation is CASSLSGQVGQPQHF.